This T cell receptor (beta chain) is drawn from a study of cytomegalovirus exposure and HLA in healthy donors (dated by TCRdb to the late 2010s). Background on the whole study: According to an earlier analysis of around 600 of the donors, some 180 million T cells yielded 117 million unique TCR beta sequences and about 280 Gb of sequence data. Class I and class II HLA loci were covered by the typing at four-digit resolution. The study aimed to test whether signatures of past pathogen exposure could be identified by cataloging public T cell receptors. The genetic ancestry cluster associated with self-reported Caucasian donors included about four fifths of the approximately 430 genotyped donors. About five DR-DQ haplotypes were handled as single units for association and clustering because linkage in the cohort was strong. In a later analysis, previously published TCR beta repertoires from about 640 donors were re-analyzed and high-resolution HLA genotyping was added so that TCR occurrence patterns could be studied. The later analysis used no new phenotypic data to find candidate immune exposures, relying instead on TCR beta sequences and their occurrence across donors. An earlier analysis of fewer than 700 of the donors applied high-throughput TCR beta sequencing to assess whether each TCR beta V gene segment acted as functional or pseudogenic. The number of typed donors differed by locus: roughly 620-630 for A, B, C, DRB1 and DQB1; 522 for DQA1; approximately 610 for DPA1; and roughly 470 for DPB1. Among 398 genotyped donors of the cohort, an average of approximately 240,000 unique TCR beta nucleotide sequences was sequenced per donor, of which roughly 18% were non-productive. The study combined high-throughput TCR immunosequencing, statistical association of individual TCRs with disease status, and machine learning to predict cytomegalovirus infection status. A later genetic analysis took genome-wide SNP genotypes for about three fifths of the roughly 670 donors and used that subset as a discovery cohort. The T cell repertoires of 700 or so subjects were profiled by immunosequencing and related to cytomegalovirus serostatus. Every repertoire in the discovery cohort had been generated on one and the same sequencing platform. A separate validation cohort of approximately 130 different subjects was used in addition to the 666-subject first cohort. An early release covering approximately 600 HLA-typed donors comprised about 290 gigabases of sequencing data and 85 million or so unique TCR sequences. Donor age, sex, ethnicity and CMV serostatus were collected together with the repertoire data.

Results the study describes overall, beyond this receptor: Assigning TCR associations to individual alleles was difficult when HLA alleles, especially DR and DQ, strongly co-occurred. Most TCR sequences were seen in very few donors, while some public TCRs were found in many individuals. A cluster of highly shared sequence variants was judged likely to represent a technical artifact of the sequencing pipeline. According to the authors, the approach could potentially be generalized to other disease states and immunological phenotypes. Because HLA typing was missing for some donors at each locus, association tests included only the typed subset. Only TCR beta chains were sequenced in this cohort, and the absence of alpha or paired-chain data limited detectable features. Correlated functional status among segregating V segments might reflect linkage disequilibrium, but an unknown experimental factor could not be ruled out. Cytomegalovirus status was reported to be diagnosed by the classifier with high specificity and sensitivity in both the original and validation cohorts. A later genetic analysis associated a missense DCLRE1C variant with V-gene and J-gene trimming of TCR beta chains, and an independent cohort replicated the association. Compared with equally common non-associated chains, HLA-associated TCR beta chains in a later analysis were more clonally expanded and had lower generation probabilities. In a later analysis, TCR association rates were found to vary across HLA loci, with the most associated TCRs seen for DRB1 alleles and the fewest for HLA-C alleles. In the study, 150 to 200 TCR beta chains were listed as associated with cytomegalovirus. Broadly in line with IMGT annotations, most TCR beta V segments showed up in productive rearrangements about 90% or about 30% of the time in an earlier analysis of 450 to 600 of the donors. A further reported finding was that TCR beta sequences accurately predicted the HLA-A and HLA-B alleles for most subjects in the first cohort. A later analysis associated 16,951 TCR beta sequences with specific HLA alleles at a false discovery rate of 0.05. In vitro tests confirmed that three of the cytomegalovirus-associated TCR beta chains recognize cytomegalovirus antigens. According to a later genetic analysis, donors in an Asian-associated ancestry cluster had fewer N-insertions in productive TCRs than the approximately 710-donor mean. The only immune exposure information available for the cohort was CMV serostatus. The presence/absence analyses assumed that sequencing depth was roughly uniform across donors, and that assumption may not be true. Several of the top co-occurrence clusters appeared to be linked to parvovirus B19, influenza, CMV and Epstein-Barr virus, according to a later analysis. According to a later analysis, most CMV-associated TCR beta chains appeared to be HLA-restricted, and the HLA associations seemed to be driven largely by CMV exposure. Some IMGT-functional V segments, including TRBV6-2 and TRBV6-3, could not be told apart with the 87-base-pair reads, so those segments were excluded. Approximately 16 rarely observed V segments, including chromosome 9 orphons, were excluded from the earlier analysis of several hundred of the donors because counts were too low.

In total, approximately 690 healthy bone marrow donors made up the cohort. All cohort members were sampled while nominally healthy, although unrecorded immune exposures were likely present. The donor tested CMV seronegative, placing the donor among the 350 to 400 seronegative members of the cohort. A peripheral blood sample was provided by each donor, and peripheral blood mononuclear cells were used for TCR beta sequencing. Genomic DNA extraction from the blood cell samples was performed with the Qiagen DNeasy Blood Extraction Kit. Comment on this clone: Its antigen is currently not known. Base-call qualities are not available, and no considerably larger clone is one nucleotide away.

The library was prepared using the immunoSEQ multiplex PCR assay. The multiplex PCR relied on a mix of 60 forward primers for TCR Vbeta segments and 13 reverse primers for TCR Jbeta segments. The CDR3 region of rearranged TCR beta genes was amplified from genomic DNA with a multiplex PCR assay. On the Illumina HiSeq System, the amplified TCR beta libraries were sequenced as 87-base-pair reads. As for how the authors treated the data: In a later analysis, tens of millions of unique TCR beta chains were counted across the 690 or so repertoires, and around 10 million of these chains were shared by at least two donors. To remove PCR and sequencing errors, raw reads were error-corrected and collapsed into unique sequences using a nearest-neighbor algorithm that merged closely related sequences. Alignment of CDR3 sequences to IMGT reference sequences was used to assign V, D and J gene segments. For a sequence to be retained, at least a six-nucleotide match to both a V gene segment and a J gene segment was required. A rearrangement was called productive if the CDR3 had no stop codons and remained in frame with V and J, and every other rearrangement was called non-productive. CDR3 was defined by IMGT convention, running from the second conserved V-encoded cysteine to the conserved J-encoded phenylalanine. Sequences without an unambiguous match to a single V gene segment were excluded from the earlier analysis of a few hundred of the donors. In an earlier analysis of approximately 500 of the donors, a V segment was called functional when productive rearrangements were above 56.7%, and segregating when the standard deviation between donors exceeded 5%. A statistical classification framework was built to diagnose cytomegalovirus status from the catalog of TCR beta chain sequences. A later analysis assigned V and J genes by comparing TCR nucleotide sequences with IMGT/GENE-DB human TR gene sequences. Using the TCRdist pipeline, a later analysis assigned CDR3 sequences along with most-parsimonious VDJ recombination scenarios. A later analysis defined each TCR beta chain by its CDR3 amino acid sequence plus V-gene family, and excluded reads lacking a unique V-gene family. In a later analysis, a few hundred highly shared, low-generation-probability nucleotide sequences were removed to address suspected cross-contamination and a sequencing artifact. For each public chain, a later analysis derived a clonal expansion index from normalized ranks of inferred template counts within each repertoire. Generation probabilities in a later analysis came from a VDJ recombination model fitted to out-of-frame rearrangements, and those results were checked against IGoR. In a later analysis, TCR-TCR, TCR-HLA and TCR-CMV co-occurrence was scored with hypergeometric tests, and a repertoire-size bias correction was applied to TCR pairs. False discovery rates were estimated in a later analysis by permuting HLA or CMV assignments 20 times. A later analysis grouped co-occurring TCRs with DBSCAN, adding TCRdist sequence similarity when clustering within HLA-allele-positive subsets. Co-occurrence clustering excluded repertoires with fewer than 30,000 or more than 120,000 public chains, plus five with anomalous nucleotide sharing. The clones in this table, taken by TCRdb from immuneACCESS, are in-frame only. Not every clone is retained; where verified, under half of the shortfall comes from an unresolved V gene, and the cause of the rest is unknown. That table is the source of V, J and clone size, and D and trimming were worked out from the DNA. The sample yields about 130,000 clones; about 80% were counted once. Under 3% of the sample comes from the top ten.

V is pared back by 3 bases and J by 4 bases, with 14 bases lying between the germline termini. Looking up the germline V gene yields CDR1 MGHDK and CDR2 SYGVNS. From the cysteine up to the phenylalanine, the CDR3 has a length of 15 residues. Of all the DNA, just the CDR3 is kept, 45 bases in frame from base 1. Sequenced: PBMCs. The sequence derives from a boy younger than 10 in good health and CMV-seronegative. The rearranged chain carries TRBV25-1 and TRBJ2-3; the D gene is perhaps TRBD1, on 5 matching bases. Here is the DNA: TGTGCCAGCAGTGAGGGGCCAGTTCCACCAGATACGCAGTATTTT. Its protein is CASSEGPVPPDTQYF.